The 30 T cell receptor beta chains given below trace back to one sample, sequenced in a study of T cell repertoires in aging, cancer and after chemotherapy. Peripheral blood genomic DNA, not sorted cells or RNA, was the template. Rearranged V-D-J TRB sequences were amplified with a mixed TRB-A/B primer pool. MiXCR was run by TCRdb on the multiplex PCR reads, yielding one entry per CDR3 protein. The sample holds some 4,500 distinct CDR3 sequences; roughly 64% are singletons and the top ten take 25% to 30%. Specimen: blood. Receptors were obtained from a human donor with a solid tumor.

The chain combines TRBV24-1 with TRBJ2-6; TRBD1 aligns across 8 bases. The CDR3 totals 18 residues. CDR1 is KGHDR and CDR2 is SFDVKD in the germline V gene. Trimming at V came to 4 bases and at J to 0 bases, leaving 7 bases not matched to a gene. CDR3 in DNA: TGTGCCACCAGTGAGGGTGGGACAGGACGCTCTGGGGCCAACGTCCTGACTTTC. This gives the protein CATSEGGTGRSGANVLTF.

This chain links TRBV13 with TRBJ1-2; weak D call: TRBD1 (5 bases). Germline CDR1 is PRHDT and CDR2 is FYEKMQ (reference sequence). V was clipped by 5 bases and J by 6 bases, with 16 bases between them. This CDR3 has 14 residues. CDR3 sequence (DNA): TGTGCCAGCAGCGTTAGACCGGGACGGAATGGCTACACCTTC. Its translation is CASSVRPGRNGYTF.

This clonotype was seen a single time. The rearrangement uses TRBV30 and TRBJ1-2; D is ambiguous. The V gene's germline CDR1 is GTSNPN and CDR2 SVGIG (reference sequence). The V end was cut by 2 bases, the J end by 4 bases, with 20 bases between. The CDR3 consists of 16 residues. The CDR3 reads CAWSRTYPAYPYGYTF. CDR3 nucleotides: TGTGCCTGGAGTCGTACGTATCCAGCTTACCCCTATGGCTACACCTTC.

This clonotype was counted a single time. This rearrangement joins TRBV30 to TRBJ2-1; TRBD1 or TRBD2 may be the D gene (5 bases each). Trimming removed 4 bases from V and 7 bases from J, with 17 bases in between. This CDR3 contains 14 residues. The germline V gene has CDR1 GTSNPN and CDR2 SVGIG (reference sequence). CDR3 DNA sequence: TGTGCCTGGAATCGGGGTGTTGGGACGAATGAGCAGTTCTTC. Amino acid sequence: CAWNRGVGTNEQFF.

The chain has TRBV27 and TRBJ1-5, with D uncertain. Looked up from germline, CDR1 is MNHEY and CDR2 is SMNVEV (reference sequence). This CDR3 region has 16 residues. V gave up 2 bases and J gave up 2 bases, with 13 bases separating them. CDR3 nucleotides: TGTGCCAGCAGTTTAACGTCAACAAAGGGCAATCAGCCCCAGCATTTT. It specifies CASSLTSTKGNQPQHF.

This CDR3 is CASSPSGAASPLHF. The CDR3 nucleotides read TGTGCCAGCTCACCGTCCGGGGCAGCTTCACCCCTCCACTTT. The chain links TRBV18 to TRBJ1-6; possible D gene TRBD1, 5 bases. The V end lost 3 bases, the J end lost 9 bases, and 12 bases lay between the germline ends. CDR3 length: 14 amino acids. Germline V gene lookup returns CDR1 KGHSH and CDR2 LQKENI. Supplemented by reference TRBV18 and TRBJ1-6, the full variable domain reads NAGVMQNPRHLVRRRGQEARLRCSPMKGHSHVYWYRQLPEEGLKFMVYLQKENIIDESGMPKERFSAEFPKEGPSILRIQQVVRGDSAAYFCASSPSGAASPLHFGNGTRLTVT.

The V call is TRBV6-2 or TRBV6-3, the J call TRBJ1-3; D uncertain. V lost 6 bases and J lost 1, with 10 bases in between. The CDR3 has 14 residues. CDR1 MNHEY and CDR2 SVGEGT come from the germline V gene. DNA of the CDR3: TGTGCCAGCAGAGTAGACACATCTGGAAACACCATATATTTT. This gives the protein CASRVDTSGNTIYF.

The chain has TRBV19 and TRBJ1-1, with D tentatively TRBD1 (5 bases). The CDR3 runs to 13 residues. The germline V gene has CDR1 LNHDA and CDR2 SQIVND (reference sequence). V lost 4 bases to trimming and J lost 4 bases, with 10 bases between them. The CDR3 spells CASSRGLGTEAFF. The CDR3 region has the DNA TGTGCCAGTAGTAGGGGGTTGGGCACTGAAGCTTTCTTT.

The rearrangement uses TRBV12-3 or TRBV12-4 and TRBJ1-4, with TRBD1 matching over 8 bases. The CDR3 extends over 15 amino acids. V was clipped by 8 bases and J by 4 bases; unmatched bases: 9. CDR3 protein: CASGPRTGYNEKLFF. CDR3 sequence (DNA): TGTGCCAGCGGGCCCCGGACAGGGTATAATGAAAAACTGTTTTTT.

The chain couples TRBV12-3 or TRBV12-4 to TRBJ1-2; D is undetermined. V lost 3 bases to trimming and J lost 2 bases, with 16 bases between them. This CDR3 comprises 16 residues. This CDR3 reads CASSFLGEGLNYGYTF. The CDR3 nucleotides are TGTGCCAGCAGTTTTCTCGGGGAGGGATTGAACTATGGCTACACCTTC.

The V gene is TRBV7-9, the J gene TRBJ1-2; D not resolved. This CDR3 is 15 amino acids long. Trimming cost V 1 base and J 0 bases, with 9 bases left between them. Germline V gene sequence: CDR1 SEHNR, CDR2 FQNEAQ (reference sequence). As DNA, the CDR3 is TGTGCCAGCAGCTTAGACACCGTAGCTAACTATGGCTACACCTTC. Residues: CASSLDTVANYGYTF. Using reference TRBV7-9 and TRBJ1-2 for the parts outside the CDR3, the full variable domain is DTGVSQNPRHKITKRGQNVTFRCDPISEHNRLYWYRQTLGQGPEFLTYFQNEAQLEKSRLLSDRFSAERPKGSFSTLEIQRTEQGDSAMYLCASSLDTVANYGYTFGSGTRLTVV.

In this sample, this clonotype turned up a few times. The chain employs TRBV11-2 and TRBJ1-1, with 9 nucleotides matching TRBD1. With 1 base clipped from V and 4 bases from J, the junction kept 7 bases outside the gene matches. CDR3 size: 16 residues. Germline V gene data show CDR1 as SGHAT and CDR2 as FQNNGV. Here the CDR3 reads CASSLAGTGLGTEAFF. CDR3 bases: TGTGCCAGCAGCTTAGCCGGGACAGGGCTGGGCACTGAAGCTTTCTTT.

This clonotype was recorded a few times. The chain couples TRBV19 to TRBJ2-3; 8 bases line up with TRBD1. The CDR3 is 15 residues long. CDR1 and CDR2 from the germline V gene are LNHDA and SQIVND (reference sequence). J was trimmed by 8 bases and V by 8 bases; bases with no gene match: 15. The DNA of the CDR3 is TGTGCCAGTGGACCGGGACAGGCCTCTCAGAGTACGCAGTATTTT. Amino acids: CASGPGQASQSTQYF.

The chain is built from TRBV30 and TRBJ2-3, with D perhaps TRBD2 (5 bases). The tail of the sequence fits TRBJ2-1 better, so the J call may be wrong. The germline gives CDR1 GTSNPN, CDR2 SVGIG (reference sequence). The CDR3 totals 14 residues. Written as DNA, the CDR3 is TGTGCCTGGAGAGACCCACTAGTATCCAATGAGCAGTTCTTC. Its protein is CAWRDPLVSNEQFF.

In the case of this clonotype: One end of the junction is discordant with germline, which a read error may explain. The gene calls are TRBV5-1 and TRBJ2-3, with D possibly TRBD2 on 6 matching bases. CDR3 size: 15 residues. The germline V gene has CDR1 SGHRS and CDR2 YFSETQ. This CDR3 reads CASSPPGLSTDTQYF. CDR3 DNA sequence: TGTGCCAGCAGCCCTCCGGGACTTAGCACAGATACGCAGTATTTT.

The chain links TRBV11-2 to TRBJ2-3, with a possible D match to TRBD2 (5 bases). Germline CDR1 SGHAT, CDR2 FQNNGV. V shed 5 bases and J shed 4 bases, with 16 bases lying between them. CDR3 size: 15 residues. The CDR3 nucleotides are TGTGCCAGCAGCCTTAGTCTAGGGAGCGCAGATACGCAGTATTTT. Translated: CASSLSLGSADTQYF.

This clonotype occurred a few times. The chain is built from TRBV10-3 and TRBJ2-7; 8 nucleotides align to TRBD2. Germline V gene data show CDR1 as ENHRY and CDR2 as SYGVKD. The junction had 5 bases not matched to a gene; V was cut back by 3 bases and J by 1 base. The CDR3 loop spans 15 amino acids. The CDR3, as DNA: TGTGCCATCAGTGATGTTAGCGGGATTTCCTACGAGCAGTACTTC. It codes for CAISDVSGISYEQYF.

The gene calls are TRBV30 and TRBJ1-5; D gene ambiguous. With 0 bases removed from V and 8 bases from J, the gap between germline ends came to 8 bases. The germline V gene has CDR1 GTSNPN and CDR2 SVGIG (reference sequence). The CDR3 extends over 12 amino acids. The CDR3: CAWSVGVEPQHF. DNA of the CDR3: TGTGCCTGGAGTGTTGGGGTAGAGCCCCAGCATTTT.

The CDR3 is CAWSRTDEQFF. For the CDR3, the DNA is TGTGCCTGGAGTCGTACCGATGAGCAGTTCTTC. This chain connects TRBV30 to TRBJ2-1; D is unclear. The V end was cut by 2 bases, the J end by 8 bases, with 7 bases between. This CDR3 has 11 residues. Germline-derived CDR1 and CDR2 are GTSNPN and SVGIG (reference sequence).

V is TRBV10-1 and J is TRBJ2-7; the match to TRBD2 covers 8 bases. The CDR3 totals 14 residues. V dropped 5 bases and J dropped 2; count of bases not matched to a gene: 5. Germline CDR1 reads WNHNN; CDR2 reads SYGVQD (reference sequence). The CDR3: CASSSTGGTYEQYF. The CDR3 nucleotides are TGCGCCAGCAGTTCGACGGGAGGGACCTACGAGCAGTACTTC.

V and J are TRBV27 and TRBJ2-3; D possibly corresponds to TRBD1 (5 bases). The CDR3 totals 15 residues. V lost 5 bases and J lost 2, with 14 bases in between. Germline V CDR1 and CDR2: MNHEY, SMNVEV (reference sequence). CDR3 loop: CASSPLRGHTDTQYF. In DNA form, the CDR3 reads TGTGCCAGCAGTCCCCTCCGCGGACACACAGATACGCAGTATTTT.

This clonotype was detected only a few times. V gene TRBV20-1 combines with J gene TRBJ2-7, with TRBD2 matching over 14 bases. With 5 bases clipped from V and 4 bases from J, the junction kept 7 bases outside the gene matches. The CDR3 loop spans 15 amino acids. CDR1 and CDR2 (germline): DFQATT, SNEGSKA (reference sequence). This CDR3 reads CSALPTSGGAYEQYF. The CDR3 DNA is TGCAGTGCTCTCCCGACTAGCGGGGGGGCTTACGAGCAGTACTTC.

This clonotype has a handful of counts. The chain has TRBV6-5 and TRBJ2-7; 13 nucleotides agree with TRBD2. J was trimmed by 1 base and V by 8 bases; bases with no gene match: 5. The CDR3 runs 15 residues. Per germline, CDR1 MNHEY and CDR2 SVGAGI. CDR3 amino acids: CASAQLAGGSYEQYF. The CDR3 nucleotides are TGTGCCAGCGCCCAACTAGCGGGAGGGTCCTACGAGCAGTACTTC.

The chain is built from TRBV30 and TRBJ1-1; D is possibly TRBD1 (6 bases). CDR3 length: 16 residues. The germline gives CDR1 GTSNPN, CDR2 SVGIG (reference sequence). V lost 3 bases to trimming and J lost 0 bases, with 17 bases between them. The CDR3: CAWRGGNGQLNTEAFF. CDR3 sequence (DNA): TGTGCCTGGAGGGGAGGGAATGGACAGCTGAACACTGAAGCTTTCTTT.

Here the CDR3 reads CASSLTGADGYTF. The CDR3 bases are TGTGCCAGCAGTCTGACAGGGGCGGATGGCTACACCTTC. V is TRBV12-3 or TRBV12-4 and J is TRBJ1-2, with TRBD1 matching 8 bases. V gave up 5 bases and J gave up 6 bases; unmatched junction bases: 5. This CDR3 comprises 13 residues.

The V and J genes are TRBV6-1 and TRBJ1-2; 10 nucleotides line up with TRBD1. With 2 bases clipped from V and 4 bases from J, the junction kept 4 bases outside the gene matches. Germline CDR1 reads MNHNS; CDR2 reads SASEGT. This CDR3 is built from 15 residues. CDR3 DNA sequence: TGTGCCAGCAGTGAAAGGGGGGACAGGGGCTATGGCTACACCTTC. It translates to CASSERGDRGYGYTF.

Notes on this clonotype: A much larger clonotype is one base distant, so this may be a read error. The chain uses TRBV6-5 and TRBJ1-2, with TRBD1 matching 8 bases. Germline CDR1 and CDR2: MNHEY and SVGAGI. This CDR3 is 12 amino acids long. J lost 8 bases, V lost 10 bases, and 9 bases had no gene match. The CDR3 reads CAISPDREGYTF. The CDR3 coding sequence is TGTGCCATCAGCCCGGACAGGGAGGGCTACACCTTC.

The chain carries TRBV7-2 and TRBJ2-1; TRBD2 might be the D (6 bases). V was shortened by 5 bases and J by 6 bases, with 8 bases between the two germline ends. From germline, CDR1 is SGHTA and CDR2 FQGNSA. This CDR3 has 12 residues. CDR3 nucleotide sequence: TGTGCCAGCAGCCGAGCGGGCAATGAGCAGTTCTTC. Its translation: CASSRAGNEQFF.

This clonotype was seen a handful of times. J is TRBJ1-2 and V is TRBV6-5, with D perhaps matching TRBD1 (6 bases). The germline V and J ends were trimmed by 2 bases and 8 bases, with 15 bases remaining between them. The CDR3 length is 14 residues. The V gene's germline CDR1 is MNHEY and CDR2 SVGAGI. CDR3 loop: CASSYAPGAGGYTF. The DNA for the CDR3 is TGTGCCAGCAGTTACGCGCCGGGGGCAGGGGGCTACACCTTC.

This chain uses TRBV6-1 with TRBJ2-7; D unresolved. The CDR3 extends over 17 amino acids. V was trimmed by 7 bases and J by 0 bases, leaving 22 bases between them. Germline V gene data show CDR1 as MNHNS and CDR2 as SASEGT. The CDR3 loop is CASINPGGGTFSYEQYF. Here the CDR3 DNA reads TGTGCCAGCATTAATCCTGGCGGCGGAACCTTCTCCTACGAGCAGTACTTC.